A single count supports the clone carrying this T cell receptor beta chain. Its target is not known. Vbeta (60) and Jbeta (13) primers were used in the PCR. Generated by immunoSEQ multiplex PCR, the TCRdb table keeps only in-frame clones and is missing some. Here the sample spans 150,000 to 200,000 clones, 76% being singletons. This entry comes from a study of cytomegalovirus exposure and HLA in healthy donors. Study results and limitations: In a later analysis, most CMV-associated TCR beta chains appeared HLA-restricted.

Material: PBMCs. The TCR sequence derives from a male donor in good health and CMV-seronegative.

The CDR3 is CATSRDHGREGETQYF. CDR3 sequence (DNA): TGTGCCACCAGCAGAGATCACGGGAGGGAGGGAGAGACCCAGTACTTC. The V call is TRBV15, the J call TRBJ2-5, with TRBD2 matching over 8 bases. This CDR3 has 16 residues. The germline V gene encodes CDR1 LNHNV and CDR2 YYDKDF (reference sequence). The V gene end was trimmed by 0 bases and the J gene end by 4 bases; junction bases not matched to a gene: 7.